This T cell receptor beta chain was identified in a study of siplizumab effects on memory and regulatory T cells. Notes on the study in general: The authors mapped only a minor fraction of alloreactive clones to unstimulated subsets.

This CDR3 is built from 15 residues. CDR1 and CDR2 from the germline V gene are MNHEY and SVGAGI. With 1 base clipped from V and 7 bases from J, the junction kept 8 bases outside the gene matches. Per-sample assaying covered 85,000 to 100,000 TCR templates. Sequencing used immunoSEQ multiplex PCR; TCRdb keeps in-frame clones, though not all of them. The sample holds fewer than 120,000 clones; around nine tenths are singletons and the top ten take approximately 1.2%. As to this clone: Antigen: not known.

The specimen was CD4+ T cells sorted from blood. The origin of this receptor is a human donor in good health. The chain carries TRBV6-5 and TRBJ1-2; 8 bases fit TRBD1. CDR3 coding DNA: TGTGCCAGCAGTTACTATGAGGACAGGGACGGTGGCTACACCTTC. Its protein product is CASSYYEDRDGGYTF.